The subject of this entry is one T cell receptor beta chain. It has no known antigen specificity. No base quality values were provided; no much bigger clone lies one nucleotide off. These data originate in a study of blood T cell repertoires in COVID-19 (dated by TCRdb to 2018 to 2020). Background for the entire study: Collaborator samples came from the United States, Italy and Spain and covered acute and convalescent phases of COVID-19. Where available, HLA class I and class II types were obtained from metadata supplied by the sample provider rather than from assay-based typing. The prospective study material was composed of cDNA or gDNA derived from T cells, B-cell-depleted T cells, or PBMCs. The sample metadata nearly always contained a de-identified subject ID, COVID-19 status, age in years and sex. Samples were obtained from the ongoing ImmuneRACE study (first 160 participants) and from 950 to 1,500 subjects provided by 6 global collaborators. Subjects who had been exposed to COVID-19, were actively infected with it, or had recovered from it provided the deeply sampled blood TCRbeta repertoires that made up the dataset. The repertoires were released in a freely available public database meant as a resource for research on the immune response to SARS-CoV-2.

The immunoSEQ Assay, a bias-controlled multiplex PCR, was used to amplify TCRbeta CDR3 regions from genomic DNA. The original pipeline was this. The number of nucleated cells in each sample was estimated from the amplification of reference gene primers within the assay. To quantify the absolute abundance of each unique TCRbeta CDR3 rearrangement, sequence reads were collapsed and filtered. For each sample, productive Simpson clonality was calculated as the square root of Simpson's diversity index across productive rearrangements. TCRdb retrieved this table from immuneACCESS and kept in-frame rearrangements only. Not all clones are present; in checked studies, unresolved V genes account for under half, and no reason is known for the remainder. V and J calls and clone size are given by that table; D and trimming were obtained from the DNA. In all, the sample holds about 29,000 clones, and roughly 87% of those were seen once. Clones ranked in the top ten supply 9.9% of the sample.

The CDR1 and CDR2 encoded by the germline V gene (reference sequence) are GTSNPN and SVGIG. V and J are truncated by 4 bases and 7 bases respectively, leaving an intervening sequence of 11 bases. The CDR3 measures 12 amino acids from cysteine to phenylalanine. This entry keeps only the CDR3 DNA: 36 bases, framed from base 1. General conclusions and limits of the study: The amount of clinical and demographic metadata varied by source and participant and was provided uncurated.

Each collaborating institution followed its own protocols to collect whole blood in K2EDTA tubes. For TCRbeta analysis, collaborator samples were shipped as frozen whole blood, as isolated PBMCs, or as DNA extracted from either sample type. This chain is built from TRBV30 and TRBJ2-1, and perhaps TRBD1 as D gene, on 5 matching bases. Sample: peripheral blood. This sequence was found in a human donor in a cohort sampled during active COVID-19. The CDR3 protein: CAWMSRANEQFF. The bases are TGTGCCTGGATGTCCAGGGCTAATGAGCAGTTCTTC.